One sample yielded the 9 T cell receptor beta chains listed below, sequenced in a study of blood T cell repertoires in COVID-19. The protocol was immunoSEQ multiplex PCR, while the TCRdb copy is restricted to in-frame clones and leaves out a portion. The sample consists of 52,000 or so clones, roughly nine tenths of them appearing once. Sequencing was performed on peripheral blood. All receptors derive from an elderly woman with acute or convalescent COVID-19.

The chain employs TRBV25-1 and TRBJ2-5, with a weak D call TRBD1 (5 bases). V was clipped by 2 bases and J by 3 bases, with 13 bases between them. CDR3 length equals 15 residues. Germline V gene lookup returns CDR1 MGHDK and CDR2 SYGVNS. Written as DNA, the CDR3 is TGTGCCAGCAGTGAAGGTGGCATAGGGGAAGAGACCCAGTACTTC. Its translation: CASSEGGIGEETQYF.

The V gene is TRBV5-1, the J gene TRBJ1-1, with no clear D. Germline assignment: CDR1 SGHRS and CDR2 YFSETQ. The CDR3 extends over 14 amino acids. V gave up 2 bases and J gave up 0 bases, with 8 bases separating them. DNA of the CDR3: TGCGCCAGCAGCTTAAATGCGGTGAACACTGAAGCTTTCTTT. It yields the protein CASSLNAVNTEAFF.

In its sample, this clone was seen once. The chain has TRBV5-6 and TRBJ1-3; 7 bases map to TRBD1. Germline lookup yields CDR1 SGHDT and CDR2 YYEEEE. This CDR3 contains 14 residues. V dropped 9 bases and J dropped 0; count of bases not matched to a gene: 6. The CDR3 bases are TGTGCCACCGCGGACAGGACCTCTGGAAACACCATATATTTT. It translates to CATADRTSGNTIYF.

The CDR3 DNA reads as TGTGCCAGCAGTGATGATCTAAGTGGGGCGAAGACTGAAGCTTTCTTT. Protein product: CASSDDLSGAKTEAFF. This rearrangement joins TRBV2 to TRBJ1-1; TRBD1 is a possible D gene (5 bases). V lost 3 bases and J lost 5, with 19 bases in between. The CDR3 covers 16 residues. Germline CDR1 reads SNHLY; CDR2 reads FYNNEI.

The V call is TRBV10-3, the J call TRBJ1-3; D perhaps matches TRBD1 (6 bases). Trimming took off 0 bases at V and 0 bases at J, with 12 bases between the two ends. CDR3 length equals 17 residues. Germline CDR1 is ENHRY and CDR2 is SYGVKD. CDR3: CAISESGQSTSGNTIYF. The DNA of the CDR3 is TGTGCCATCAGTGAGTCGGGACAAAGCACCTCTGGAAACACCATATATTTT.

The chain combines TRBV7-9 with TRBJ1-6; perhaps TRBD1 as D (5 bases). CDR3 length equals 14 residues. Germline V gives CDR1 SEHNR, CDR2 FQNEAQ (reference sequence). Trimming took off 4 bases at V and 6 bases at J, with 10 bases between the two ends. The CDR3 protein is CASSSTTANSPLHF. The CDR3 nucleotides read TGTGCCAGCAGCTCCACGACAGCTAATTCACCCCTCCACTTT.

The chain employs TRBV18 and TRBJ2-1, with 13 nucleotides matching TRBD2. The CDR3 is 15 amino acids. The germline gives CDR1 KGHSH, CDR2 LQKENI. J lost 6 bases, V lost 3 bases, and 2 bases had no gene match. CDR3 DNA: TGTGCCAGCTCACCCGGGACTAGCGGGACCAATGAGCAGTTCTTC. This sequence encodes CASSPGTSGTNEQFF. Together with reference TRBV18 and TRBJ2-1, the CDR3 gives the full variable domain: NAGVMQNPRHLVRRRGQEARLRCSPMKGHSHVYWYRQLPEEGLKFMVYLQKENIIDESGMPKERFSAEFPKEGPSILRIQQVVRGDSAAYFCASSPGTSGTNEQFFGPGTRLTVL.

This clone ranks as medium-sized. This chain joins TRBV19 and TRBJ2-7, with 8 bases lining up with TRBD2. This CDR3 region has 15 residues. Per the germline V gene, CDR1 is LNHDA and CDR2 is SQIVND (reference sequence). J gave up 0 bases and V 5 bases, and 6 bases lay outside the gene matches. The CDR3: CASSLQTSGSYEQYF. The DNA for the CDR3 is TGTGCCAGTAGTCTCCAAACTAGCGGCTCCTACGAGCAGTACTTC.

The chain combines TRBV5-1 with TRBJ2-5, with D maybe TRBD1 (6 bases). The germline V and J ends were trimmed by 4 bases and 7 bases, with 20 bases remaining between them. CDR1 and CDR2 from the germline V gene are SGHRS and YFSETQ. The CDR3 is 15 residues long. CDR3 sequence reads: CASSLIQGPSATQYF. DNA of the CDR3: TGCGCCAGCAGCCTAATACAGGGACCATCCGCGACCCAGTACTTC. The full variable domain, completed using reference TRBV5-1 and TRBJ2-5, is KAGVTQTPRYLIKTRGQQVTLSCSPISGHRSVSWYQQTPGQGLQFLFEYFSETQRNKGNFPGRFSGRQFSNSRSEMNVSTLELGDSALYLCASSLIQGPSATQYFGPGTRLLVL.